Shown below are 21 T cell receptor beta chains from a single sample sequenced in a study of cytomegalovirus exposure and HLA in healthy donors. Use of 60 Vbeta and 13 Jbeta primers characterized the PCR. TCRdb keeps only in-frame clones here, not all; method: immunoSEQ multiplex PCR. This table has 150,000 to 200,000 clones, 82% appearing once. The sample was PBMCs. The origin of the receptors is a male donor in good health and CMV-seropositive.

The chain employs TRBV9 and TRBJ2-4; TRBD2 might be the D (6 bases). Trimming left V 4 bases short and J 12 bases short, with 23 bases between. CDR1 and CDR2 (germline): SGDLS, YYNGEE. The CDR3 contains 15 residues. The CDR3 sequence: CASSLLVGDSASQYF. CDR3 coding DNA: TGTGCCAGCAGCTTACTGGTGGGGGACTCGGCCAGTCAGTACTTC.

This chain connects TRBV30 to TRBJ1-2; D is perhaps TRBD1 (6 bases). Germline CDR1 reads GTSNPN; CDR2 reads SVGIG (reference sequence). Trimming shortened V by 3 bases and J by 2 bases, and 13 bases separated the two germline ends. There are 14 residues in the CDR3. The chain's CDR3 is CAWRETGTNYGYTF. The CDR3 DNA reads TGTGCCTGGAGAGAGACAGGAACCAACTATGGCTACACCTTC.

A few counts support this clone. The chain recombines TRBV6-5 with TRBJ2-3; 7 bases map to TRBD1. Losses at the gene ends were 7 bases for V and 1 base for J; bases not matched to a gene: 8. This CDR3 region has 15 residues. Germline V gene data show CDR1 as MNHEY and CDR2 as SVGAGI. CDR3 nucleotides: TGTGCCAGCACTGCGCCCGGACAGGGCACAGATACGCAGTATTTT. This sequence encodes CASTAPGQGTDTQYF.

The chain couples TRBV7-6 to TRBJ2-5; weak D call: TRBD2 (5 bases). CDR3 size: 16 residues. The V end lost 1 base, the J end lost 0 bases, and 12 bases lay between the germline ends. Germline assignment: CDR1 SGHVS and CDR2 FNYEAQ. CDR3 nucleotides: TGTGCCAGCAGCTTAGGGAGCGGAAGTTACCAAGAGACCCAGTACTTC. It translates to CASSLGSGSYQETQYF. Full variable domain (outside the CDR3, taken from reference TRBV7-6 and TRBJ2-5): GAGVSQSPRYKVTKRGQDVALRCDPISGHVSLYWYRQALGQGPEFLTYFNYEAQQDKSGLPNDRFSAERPEGSISTLTIQRTEQRDSAMYRCASSLGSGSYQETQYFGPGTRLLVL.

This chain uses TRBV5-1 with TRBJ2-3, with a possible D match to TRBD1 (5 bases). Trimming took 3 bases from V and 3 from J, leaving 11 bases between them. The CDR3 sequence is 14 residues long. Germline loops: CDR1 SGHRS, CDR2 YFSETQ. CDR3 nucleotide sequence: TGCGCCAGCAGCTCCTATAAGGGGACAGATACGCAGTATTTT. This gives the protein CASSSYKGTDTQYF.

CDR3 nucleotide sequence: TGTGCCAGCAGCTTAGCGGGACTAGCAGGATATGGTGAGCAGTTCTTC. It yields the protein CASSLAGLAGYGEQFF. V usage is TRBV7-8 and J usage is TRBJ2-1; TRBD2 agrees at 9 bases. Trimming removed 0 bases from V and 9 bases from J; junction bases left unmatched: 9. CDR1 is SGHVS, CDR2 FQNEAQ, per germline. This CDR3 has 16 residues. The full variable domain, rest sourced from reference TRBV7-8 and TRBJ2-1, is GAGVSQSPRYKVAKRGQDVALRCDPISGHVSLFWYQQALGQGPEFLTYFQNEAQLDKSGLPSDRFFAERPEGSVSTLKIQRTQQEDSAVYLCASSLAGLAGYGEQFFGPGTRLTVL.

This chain links TRBV27 with TRBJ1-2; D is undetermined. The length of the CDR3 is 13 residues. The germline V and J ends were trimmed by 6 bases and 5 bases, with 13 bases remaining between them. CDR1 is MNHEY and CDR2 is SMNVEV in the germline V gene (reference sequence). The CDR3 sequence: CASRRMGRYGYTF. CDR3 coding DNA: TGTGCCAGCAGAAGGATGGGGAGATATGGCTACACCTTC.

V gene TRBV29-1 combines with J gene TRBJ2-7; maybe TRBD2 (5 bases). Germline CDR1 is SQVTM and CDR2 is ANQGSEA. The CDR3 has 12 residues. Trimming left V 6 bases short and J 1 base short, with 10 bases between. The CDR3 sequence: CSVKRGSYEQYF. CDR3 nucleotides: TGCAGCGTAAAAAGAGGGTCCTACGAGCAGTACTTC.

The V call is TRBV7-2, the J call TRBJ2-1, with a tentative D call TRBD2 (6 bases). Between the trimmed V and J ends, which lost 5 bases and 0 bases, there was a span of 17 bases. The CDR3 is made up of 17 amino acids. Germline-derived CDR1 and CDR2 are SGHTA and FQGNSA. CDR3 in amino acids: CASSPRASDSSYNEQFF. The CDR3 DNA reads TGTGCCAGCAGCCCGCGGGCTAGCGACAGCTCCTACAATGAGCAGTTCTTC.

The V and J genes are TRBV5-6 and TRBJ2-5; TRBD1 agrees at 11 bases. There are 16 residues in the CDR3. Germline V CDR1 and CDR2: SGHDT, YYEEEE. V lost 0 bases and J lost 4; bases outside the gene matches: 5. This chain's CDR3 is CASSLGTGTGGETQYF. The DNA for the CDR3 is TGTGCCAGCAGCTTGGGGACCGGGACAGGGGGAGAGACCCAGTACTTC.

This clone was picked up a small number of times. V usage is TRBV7-9 and J usage is TRBJ2-7; 8 bases line up with TRBD1. The germline gives CDR1 SEHNR, CDR2 FQNEAQ (reference sequence). V lost 5 bases and J lost 1; bases outside the gene matches: 7. This CDR3 region has 15 residues. CDR3 in amino acids: CASSHGTGGSYEQYF. CDR3 sequence (DNA): TGTGCCAGCAGCCACGGAACAGGGGGTTCCTACGAGCAGTACTTC. Full variable domain (remainder filled in from reference TRBV7-9 and TRBJ2-7): DTGVSQNPRHKITKRGQNVTFRCDPISEHNRLYWYRQTLGQGPEFLTYFQNEAQLEKSRLLSDRFSAERPKGSFSTLEIQRTEQGDSAMYLCASSHGTGGSYEQYFGPGTRLTVT.

This sequence joins TRBV7-2 and TRBJ2-1, with TRBD1 matching 8 bases. The germline gives CDR1 SGHTA, CDR2 FQGNSA. The length of the CDR3 is 15 residues. V shed 5 bases and J 8 bases; nucleotides not matched to a gene: 11. CDR3 DNA sequence: TGTGCCAGCAGCCCCTCGGTGGCGGACAGGGATGAGCAGTTCTTC. Encoded protein: CASSPSVADRDEQFF.

This clone appeared a few times. This sequence joins TRBV6-5 and TRBJ2-7, with 8 bases identical to TRBD1. CDR3 length: 13 residues. Germline V gene lookup returns CDR1 MNHEY and CDR2 SVGAGI. Trimming took 6 bases from V and 3 from J; bases not matched to a gene: 4. CDR3 nucleotides: TGTGCCAGCAGGCGGACAGGGAACTACGAGCAGTACTTC. This gives the protein CASRRTGNYEQYF.

This sequence joins TRBV9 and TRBJ1-2; D is perhaps TRBD1 (5 bases). Per germline, CDR1 SGDLS and CDR2 YYNGEE. This CDR3 is built from 14 residues. With 6 bases removed from V and 5 bases from J, the gap between germline ends came to 17 bases. The CDR3 loop is CASTPADGGYGYTF. For the CDR3, the DNA is TGTGCCAGCACCCCGGCCGACGGGGGGTATGGCTACACCTTC.

The DNA of the CDR3 is TGCAGCGTTCCCTCCGGGACTAGCGGGTGGAATGAGCAGTTCTTC. It codes for CSVPSGTSGWNEQFF. The chain has TRBV29-1 and TRBJ2-1, with TRBD2 identical over 12 bases. This CDR3 has 15 amino acids. V shed 5 bases, J shed 7 bases, and the junction held 9 bases outside the gene matches. Germline assignment: CDR1 SQVTM and CDR2 ANQGSEA.

The chain employs TRBV7-8 and TRBJ2-7, with D possibly matching TRBD2 (6 bases). Germline V gene sequence: CDR1 SGHVS, CDR2 FQNEAQ. The CDR3 is 13 amino acids. V was shortened by 5 bases and J by 9 bases, with 17 bases between the two germline ends. CDR3 protein: CASSGGTLLGQYF. In DNA form, the CDR3 reads TGTGCCAGCAGCGGCGGGACCCTCTTAGGGCAGTACTTC.

The rearrangement uses TRBV4-3 and TRBJ1-5, with D hard to call. The length of the CDR3 is 15 residues. The V end lost 2 bases, the J end lost 3 bases, and 11 bases lay between the germline ends. Germline V gene sequence: CDR1 LGHNA, CDR2 YSLEER. CDR3 nucleotides: TGCGCCAGCAGCCAATCCAGATCGAACAATCAGCCCCAGCATTTT. Translating gives CASSQSRSNNQPQHF.

The chain has TRBV10-3 and TRBJ1-1, with TRBD1 matching 12 bases. The length of the CDR3 is 16 residues. V was pared by 4 bases and J by 4 bases, with 7 bases of the junction left unmatched. The germline V gene encodes CDR1 ENHRY and CDR2 SYGVKD. In DNA, the CDR3 is TGTGCCATCAGTGGGGGGACAGGGGGCCCCAGCACTGAAGCTTTCTTT. This codes for CAISGGTGGPSTEAFF.

In this sample, this clone turned up a few times. The chain links TRBV4-3 to TRBJ1-1; D remains unclear. CDR1 LGHNA and CDR2 YSLEER come from the germline V gene. The CDR3 is 15 residues long. V shed 0 bases and J shed 1 base, with 9 bases lying between them. The CDR3: CASSQDLRGNTEAFF. CDR3 coding DNA: TGCGCCAGCAGCCAAGACCTACGGGGGAACACTGAAGCTTTCTTT.

The chain carries TRBV10-2 and TRBJ2-2; maybe TRBD1 (6 bases). The CDR3 totals 17 residues. The V end lost 7 bases, the J end lost 1 base, and 19 bases lay between the germline ends. Germline V CDR1 and CDR2: WSHSY, SAAADI. The CDR3 region is CASTLSRDTMNTGELFF. The CDR3, as DNA: TGCGCCAGCACCCTTTCGAGGGACACGATGAACACCGGGGAGCTGTTTTTT.

The chain combines TRBV5-6 with TRBJ1-4; TRBD1 matches at 8 bases. The CDR3 length is 15 residues. The germline CDR1 and CDR2 sequences are SGHDT and YYEEEE. V gave up 0 bases and J gave up 3 bases; unmatched junction bases: 1. In nucleotides, the CDR3 is TGTGCCAGCAGCTTGGGGGGACAGGCTAATGAAAAACTGTTTTTT. This gives the protein CASSLGGQANEKLFF. Full variable domain (outside the CDR3, taken from reference TRBV5-6 and TRBJ1-4): DAGVTQSPTHLIKTRGQQVTLRCSPKSGHDTVSWYQQALGQGPQFIFQYYEEEERQRGNFPDRFSGHQFPNYSSELNVNALLLGDSALYLCASSLGGQANEKLFFGSGTQLSVL.